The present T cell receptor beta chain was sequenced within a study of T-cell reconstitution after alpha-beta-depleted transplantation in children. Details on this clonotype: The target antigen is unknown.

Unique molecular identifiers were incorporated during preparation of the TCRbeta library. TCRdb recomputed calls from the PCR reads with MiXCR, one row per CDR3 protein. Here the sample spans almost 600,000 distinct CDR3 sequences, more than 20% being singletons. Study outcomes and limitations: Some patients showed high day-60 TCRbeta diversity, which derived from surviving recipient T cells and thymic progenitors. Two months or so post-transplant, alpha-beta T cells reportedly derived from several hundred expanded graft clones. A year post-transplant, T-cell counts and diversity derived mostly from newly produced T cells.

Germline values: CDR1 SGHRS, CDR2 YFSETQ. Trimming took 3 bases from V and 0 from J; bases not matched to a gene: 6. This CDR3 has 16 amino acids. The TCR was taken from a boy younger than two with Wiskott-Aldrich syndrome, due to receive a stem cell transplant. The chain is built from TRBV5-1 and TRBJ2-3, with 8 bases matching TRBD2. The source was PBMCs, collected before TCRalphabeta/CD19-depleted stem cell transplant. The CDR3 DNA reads TGCGCCAGCAGCTCGCCCTCTAGCGGGAGCACAGATACGCAGTATTTT. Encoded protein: CASSSPSSGSTDTQYF.